What follows is one T cell receptor beta chain and its context. The data were taken from a study of blood T cell repertoires in COVID-19. Study overall: Samples taken during acute and convalescent COVID-19 were collected in the United States, Italy and Spain.

In the original analysis: Estimation of nucleated cell counts was performed using reference gene primer amplification. Clones were sequenced by immunoSEQ multiplex PCR, and TCRdb holds only the in-frame ones, with some missing. D and trimming were read from the DNA, whereas the V and J calls and clone size are those reported in that table. The table has around 130,000 clones, 80% to 90% seen once. The receptor was isolated from a man in his 70s with active or convalescent COVID-19. Sequenced: peripheral blood.

The CDR3 DNA sequence: TGTGCCACCAGCAGGGTTACAGGGGGCTTTGGCTACACCTTC. The encoded protein is CATSRVTGGFGYTF. V and J are TRBV15 and TRBJ1-2, with 9 bases aligning to TRBD1. CDR1 is LNHNV, CDR2 YYDKDF, per germline (reference sequence). Germline trimming cut 3 bases from V and 7 bases from J; bases unmatched to any gene: 6. The CDR3 covers 14 residues.